This TCR beta chain was retrieved from a study of cytotoxic CD8 clonotypes in ibrutinib-treated CLL. Study at large: The cohort had ten to eleven relapsed/refractory and roughly 15 treatment-naive patients, around 18 IGHV unmutated. Response was recorded as partial in approximately 25 patients and complete in 2; at median 68 months, approximately 15 remained remitted and around twelve had progressed. It was after a median 12 months of treatment, range 6 to 36, that response samples were taken.

Investigators sought sequencing depths of between 1 in 200,000 and 1 in 1 million T cells. Data came from immunoSEQ multiplex PCR; TCRdb stores just in-frame clones and leaves some out. The sample has about 35,000 clones; 45% to 50% are singletons. This CDR3 has 12 residues. With 8 bases removed from V and 7 bases from J, the gap between germline ends came to 11 bases. CDR1 is MNHEY and CDR2 is SVGAGI in the germline V gene. This chain uses TRBV6-5 with TRBJ1-4; no definite D call. Specimen: PBMCs, collected before ibrutinib treatment. This sequence originates from a human donor with chronic lymphocytic leukemia. This CDR3 is CASSREGEKLFF. The CDR3 DNA sequence: TGTGCCAGCTCGAGGGAGGGTGAAAAACTGTTTTTT.